The clone carrying this T cell receptor beta chain was detected a few times. What it binds is not known. TCRdb re-derived calls from the 5' RACE reads in MiXCR, one entry per CDR3 protein. The sample holds some 760,000 distinct CDR3 sequences, around a sixth seen once. Germline CDR1 and CDR2: LNHNV and YYDKDF (reference sequence). This CDR3 spans 13 amino acids. The V gene lost 10 bases and the J gene lost 1 base, with 14 bases spanning the gap. These data belong to a study of identical twins. Study conclusions and caveats: Within monozygotic twins, out-of-frame TCR alpha sharing was underestimated by the models.

These same records also appear under a second study, on T cells expressing NK-cell markers. That report adds: HCMV seropositivity marked most of the eight sequenced donors; one was seronegative. In four donors, dominant clonotypes made up about 25-65% of CD3+CD56-NKG2C+ cells.

The receptor's source is a woman aged 18-29 years in good health. The chain combines TRBV15 with TRBJ2-7; D possibly corresponds to TRBD2 (6 bases). Material: PBMCs. CDR3 sequence: CAIGGLASYEQYF. The CDR3 DNA follows: TGTGCCATCGGGGGTCTAGCATCCTACGAGCAGTACTTC. The entire variable domain, with the rest obtained from reference TRBV15 and TRBJ2-7, is as follows: DAMVIQNPRYQVTQFGKPVTLSCSQTLNHNVMYWYQQKSSQAPKLLFHYYDKDFNNEADTPDNFQSRRPNTSFCFLDIRSPGLGDTAMYLCAIGGLASYEQYFGPGTRLTVT.